Listed below are T cell receptor beta chains from one sample, sequenced in a study of PD-1 blockade in classical Hodgkin lymphoma. Clones were sequenced by immunoSEQ multiplex PCR, and TCRdb holds only the in-frame ones, with some missing. The sample carries about 75,000 clones, 85% to 95% recorded once. The sequenced sample was peripheral blood mononuclear cells (PBMCs), obtained at baseline. The receptors were sampled from a human donor with classical Hodgkin lymphoma. CDR3s include the opening cysteine and the closing phenylalanine or tryptophan. D genes are given only for firm matches. Size is omitted from some rows. Given values are once, few, many or a class for expanded clones.

CDR3 DNA: TGCAGTGCCGTCCCCTACGAGCAGTACTTC
CDR3 protein: CSAVPYEQYF
J gene: TRBJ2-7
clone size: -
V gene: TRBV20-1
D gene: -

CDR3 DNA: TGTGCCAGCAGTTTAGTGGGACAGTCAAGCTATGGCTACACCTTC
CDR3 protein: CASSLVGQSSYGYTF
J gene: TRBJ1-2
clone size: -
V gene: TRBV27
D gene: TRBD1

CDR3 DNA: TGTGCCAGCAGCTTAGCCGGATTCTACGAGCAGTACTTC
CDR3 protein: CASSLAGFYEQYF
J gene: TRBJ2-7
clone size: -
V gene: TRBV7-7
D gene: -

CDR3 DNA: TGTGCCATTCCGACTAGCGGGAGTCCCAAAAACATTCAGTACTTC
CDR3 protein: CAIPTSGSPKNIQYF
J gene: TRBJ2-4
clone size: -
V gene: TRBV7-3
D gene: TRBD2

CDR3 DNA: TGCGCCAGCAGTTACGATTCAGGAAACACCATATATTTT
CDR3 protein: CASSYDSGNTIYF
J gene: TRBJ1-3
clone size: -
V gene: TRBV6-5
D gene: -

CDR3 DNA: TGTGCCAGCGGACTCTTGGGTGAAGAGACCCAGTACTTC
CDR3 protein: CASGLLGEETQYF
J gene: TRBJ2-5
clone size: -
V gene: TRBV6-5
D gene: -

CDR3 DNA: TGTGCCAGCAGTGAATTGGGGTACCCCTTCGGCTACGAGCAGTACTTC
CDR3 protein: CASSELGYPFGYEQYF
J gene: TRBJ2-7
clone size: -
V gene: TRBV2
D gene: -

CDR3 DNA: TGTGCCAGCAGCCCCGACAGGGGTAGAACAGATACGCAGTATTTT
CDR3 protein: CASSPDRGRTDTQYF
J gene: TRBJ2-3
clone size: -
V gene: TRBV5-4
D gene: TRBD1

CDR3 DNA: TGTGCCAGCAGTGTTTACCGGGTCCAAATTAATGAGCAGTTCTTC
CDR3 protein: CASSVYRVQINEQFF
J gene: TRBJ2-1
clone size: -
V gene: TRBV27
D gene: -

CDR3 DNA: TGTGCCAGCAGTTTGCAGGGAGGTGAGCAGTTCTTC
CDR3 protein: CASSLQGGEQFF
J gene: TRBJ2-1
clone size: -
V gene: TRBV4-2
D gene: -

CDR3 DNA: TGTGCCAGCAGCGTAGCTACCTACAATGAGCAGTTCTTC
CDR3 protein: CASSVATYNEQFF
J gene: TRBJ2-1
clone size: -
V gene: TRBV9
D gene: -

CDR3 DNA: TGTGCCAGCAGCTTGGGCCCAGGAGATCAGCTCTATGGCTACACCTTC
CDR3 protein: CASSLGPGDQLYGYTF
J gene: TRBJ1-2
clone size: -
V gene: TRBV7-9
D gene: -

CDR3 DNA: TGTGCCAGCAGTTACTTGGGTGAAGCTTTCTTT
CDR3 protein: CASSYLGEAFF
J gene: TRBJ1-1
clone size: -
V gene: TRBV6-5
D gene: -

CDR3 DNA: TGCAGCGTTGTCGGCGCTAGCGAGCAGTACTTC
CDR3 protein: CSVVGASEQYF
J gene: TRBJ2-7
clone size: -
V gene: TRBV29-1
D gene: -

CDR3 DNA: TGTGCCAGCAGCTTGGCGGGAGGGCCCGCCTGGGGCTCCTACAATGAGCAGTTCTTC
CDR3 protein: CASSLAGGPAWGSYNEQFF
J gene: TRBJ2-1
clone size: -
V gene: TRBV5-4
D gene: TRBD2

CDR3 DNA: TGTGCTAGTTCTACAGTGGGCGGAGTAGACGAGCAGTACTTC
CDR3 protein: CASSTVGGVDEQYF
J gene: TRBJ2-7
clone size: once
V gene: TRBV12-5
D gene: -

CDR3 DNA: TGTGCCAGCTCACCACCGGACCGCCCCTACGAGCAGTACTTC
CDR3 protein: CASSPPDRPYEQYF
J gene: TRBJ2-7
clone size: -
V gene: TRBV18
D gene: -

CDR3 DNA: TGTGCCAGCAGCTCATTCCTAGCGGGAGGGCCGATGGACGAGCAGTACTTC
CDR3 protein: CASSSFLAGGPMDEQYF
J gene: TRBJ2-7
clone size: -
V gene: TRBV7-2
D gene: TRBD2

CDR3 DNA: TGTGCCAGCAGTCCACGACTTTTTGAGCAGTTCTTC
CDR3 protein: CASSPRLFEQFF
J gene: TRBJ2-1
clone size: -
V gene: TRBV28
D gene: -

CDR3 DNA: TGTGCCAGCAGCTCCGGGACATCGTCGCGGTACTTC
CDR3 protein: CASSSGTSSRYF
J gene: TRBJ2-7
clone size: -
V gene: TRBV11-2
D gene: -

CDR3 DNA: TGTGCCAGCAGCAAAGTATCAGGGGAGAACACTGAAGCTTTCTTT
CDR3 protein: CASSKVSGENTEAFF
J gene: TRBJ1-1
clone size: -
V gene: TRBV21-1
D gene: -

CDR3 DNA: TGTGCCAGCATGGGCGATCAGCCCCAGCATTTT
CDR3 protein: CASMGDQPQHF
J gene: TRBJ1-5
clone size: -
V gene: TRBV21-1
D gene: -

CDR3 DNA: TGTGCCAGCAGTGGGGCCGGGGGGAGAACCTACGAGCAGTACTTC
CDR3 protein: CASSGAGGRTYEQYF
J gene: TRBJ2-7
clone size: -
V gene: TRBV6-4
D gene: TRBD2

CDR3 DNA: TGTGCCAGTAAAAGGGGTAGCACAGATACGCAGTATTTT
CDR3 protein: CASKRGSTDTQYF
J gene: TRBJ2-3
clone size: -
V gene: TRBV19
D gene: -

CDR3 DNA: TGTGCCAGCAGCCAAAGGCTCGGCGGGAACACTGAAGCTTTCTTT
CDR3 protein: CASSQRLGGNTEAFF
J gene: TRBJ1-1
clone size: -
V gene: TRBV14
D gene: -

CDR3 DNA: TGCGCCAGCAGTGACGGCAGGGTCCTAAACACCATATATTTT
CDR3 protein: CASSDGRVLNTIYF
J gene: TRBJ1-3
clone size: -
V gene: TRBV10-2
D gene: -

CDR3 DNA: TGTGCCAGCTCACCAGCGATAGACCAGCCCCAGCATTTT
CDR3 protein: CASSPAIDQPQHF
J gene: TRBJ1-5
clone size: few
V gene: TRBV18
D gene: -

CDR3 DNA: TGTGCCAGCAGTCCCAGCCACGACAGTCCCTACGAGCAGTACTTC
CDR3 protein: CASSPSHDSPYEQYF
J gene: TRBJ2-7
clone size: -
V gene: TRBV27
D gene: -

CDR3 DNA: TGTGCCAGTAGTATTACTGGGGATGAAAAACTGTTTTTT
CDR3 protein: CASSITGDEKLFF
J gene: TRBJ1-4
clone size: -
V gene: TRBV19
D gene: -

CDR3 DNA: TGTGCCAGCAGCTTTAAAACGGGACAGATCCATGAAAAACTGTTTTTT
CDR3 protein: CASSFKTGQIHEKLFF
J gene: TRBJ1-4
clone size: -
V gene: TRBV13
D gene: TRBD1

CDR3 DNA: TGTGCCAGCAGTGAATTCGGGACAGTGAGCTCCTATAATTCACCCCTCCACTTT
CDR3 protein: CASSEFGTVSSYNSPLHF
J gene: TRBJ1-6
clone size: -
V gene: TRBV6-1
D gene: TRBD1

CDR3 DNA: TGTGCCAGCATGCTAGCGGGAGCCTACAATGAGCAGTTCTTC
CDR3 protein: CASMLAGAYNEQFF
J gene: TRBJ2-1
clone size: -
V gene: TRBV6-5
D gene: TRBD2

CDR3 DNA: TGCAGTGCCGCACCCCCCGGGAGGAACTTC
CDR3 protein: CSAAPPGRNF
J gene: TRBJ2-7
clone size: -
V gene: TRBV20-1
D gene: TRBD2

CDR3 DNA: TGTGCCTGGAGCACCGCTTGGGGGGAGCAGTTCTTC
CDR3 protein: CAWSTAWGEQFF
J gene: TRBJ2-1
clone size: -
V gene: TRBV30
D gene: -

CDR3 DNA: TGCGCCAGCAGCTCGACAGCGGAGGTCTACGAGCAGTACTTC
CDR3 protein: CASSSTAEVYEQYF
J gene: TRBJ2-7
clone size: -
V gene: TRBV5-1
D gene: -

CDR3 DNA: TGTGCCAGCAGTGGGCGACAGGGCGAACGTGGCAATCAGCCCCAGCATTTT
CDR3 protein: CASSGRQGERGNQPQHF
J gene: TRBJ1-5
clone size: -
V gene: TRBV6-1
D gene: TRBD1

CDR3 DNA: TGTGCCAGTAGTATACAGGGAGGACAGCCCCAGCATTTT
CDR3 protein: CASSIQGGQPQHF
J gene: TRBJ1-5
clone size: -
V gene: TRBV19
D gene: -

CDR3 DNA: TGTGCCAGCAGCGTAGACCTAGCGGGGTGGTACAATGAGCAGTTCTTC
CDR3 protein: CASSVDLAGWYNEQFF
J gene: TRBJ2-1
clone size: -
V gene: TRBV9
D gene: TRBD2

CDR3 DNA: TGTGCCAGCAGCTCGACGCCTTTGGATACGCAGTATTTT
CDR3 protein: CASSSTPLDTQYF
J gene: TRBJ2-3
clone size: -
V gene: TRBV11-3
D gene: -

CDR3 DNA: TGTGCCAGCAGCTTGGGGTCAACCAATGAAAAACTGTTTTTT
CDR3 protein: CASSLGSTNEKLFF
J gene: TRBJ1-4
clone size: -
V gene: TRBV5-8
D gene: -

CDR3 DNA: TGTGCCAGCAGCTTGGAGAGAGGGCCCCCGAACACTGAAGCTTTCTTT
CDR3 protein: CASSLERGPPNTEAFF
J gene: TRBJ1-1
clone size: -
V gene: TRBV5-6
D gene: -

CDR3 DNA: TGTGCCAGCAGCTCTCGGGACAGGGCCCCCTACGAGCAGTACTTC
CDR3 protein: CASSSRDRAPYEQYF
J gene: TRBJ2-7
clone size: -
V gene: TRBV14
D gene: TRBD1

CDR3 DNA: TGCGCCAGCAGCCAAGATCTGGGCTCCCCGGGGAACACTGAAGCTTTCTTT
CDR3 protein: CASSQDLGSPGNTEAFF
J gene: TRBJ1-1
clone size: once
V gene: TRBV4-3
D gene: -

CDR3 DNA: TGTGCCAGCAGTTTACCCGGGACAGCTGTCTACGAGCAGTACTTC
CDR3 protein: CASSLPGTAVYEQYF
J gene: TRBJ2-7
clone size: -
V gene: TRBV27
D gene: TRBD1

CDR3 DNA: TGTGCCAGGGAGGTCCCGGGGGGCGAGCAGTACTTC
CDR3 protein: CAREVPGGEQYF
J gene: TRBJ2-7
clone size: -
V gene: TRBV2
D gene: TRBD2

CDR3 DNA: TGTGCCAGCAGCTTAATAGAGAACACTGAAGCTTTCTTT
CDR3 protein: CASSLIENTEAFF
J gene: TRBJ1-1
clone size: -
V gene: TRBV7-3
D gene: -